A selection of T cell receptor beta chains follows, all from one sample in a study of blood T cell repertoires in COVID-19. The assay was immunoSEQ multiplex PCR, and TCRdb's table has in-frame clones only and misses some. The sample holds about 300,000 clones; roughly 91% are singletons and the top ten take under 3.5%. The sequencing input was PBMCs or T cells enriched from blood (not recorded which). These receptors were taken from a woman between 50 and 59 years old who had been exposed to COVID-19. Both conserved end residues are part of each CDR3. Each record gives: CDR3 protein, D gene, V gene, J gene. A D gene is named only where the DNA matches it firmly.

CDR3aa: CASSMRSGLASNQPQHF
d_gene: -
v_gene: TRBV19
j_gene: TRBJ1-5

CDR3aa: CAWSYINYGYTF
d_gene: -
v_gene: TRBV30
j_gene: TRBJ1-2

CDR3aa: CASRGNPGQTNTGELFF
d_gene: TRBD1
v_gene: TRBV9
j_gene: TRBJ2-2

CDR3aa: CASARTGMAHEQYF
d_gene: TRBD1
v_gene: TRBV2
j_gene: TRBJ2-7

CDR3aa: CASSRGQKSPLHF
d_gene: TRBD1
v_gene: TRBV7-2
j_gene: TRBJ1-6

CDR3aa: CASSYSGTNNEKLFF
d_gene: -
v_gene: TRBV6-5
j_gene: TRBJ1-4

CDR3aa: CASSSGQGDGAYGYTF
d_gene: TRBD1
v_gene: TRBV28
j_gene: TRBJ1-2

CDR3aa: CASSGIQGNTQYF
d_gene: -
v_gene: TRBV2
j_gene: TRBJ2-3

CDR3aa: CASSSRQGSSYEQYF
d_gene: TRBD1
v_gene: TRBV27
j_gene: TRBJ2-7

CDR3aa: CASRGRNTEAFF
d_gene: -
v_gene: TRBV5-4
j_gene: TRBJ1-1

CDR3aa: CASSTSGNQPQHF
d_gene: -
v_gene: TRBV7-8
j_gene: TRBJ1-5

CDR3aa: CASSLAGRGGQETQYF
d_gene: -
v_gene: TRBV5-6
j_gene: TRBJ2-5

CDR3aa: CASRTRGALPNNEQFF
d_gene: -
v_gene: TRBV2
j_gene: TRBJ2-1

CDR3aa: CASRAPGLATTWGEQFF
d_gene: TRBD2
v_gene: TRBV28
j_gene: TRBJ2-1

CDR3aa: CASTLEAPGNTIYF
d_gene: -
v_gene: TRBV6-5
j_gene: TRBJ1-3

CDR3aa: CASSQDYYNEQFF
d_gene: -
v_gene: TRBV4-1
j_gene: TRBJ2-1

CDR3aa: CAWTGVAFSIDTEAFF
d_gene: -
v_gene: TRBV30
j_gene: TRBJ1-1

CDR3aa: CASREQGGNQPQHF
d_gene: TRBD1
v_gene: TRBV2
j_gene: TRBJ1-5

CDR3aa: CASSQDRTGSSYGYTF
d_gene: TRBD1
v_gene: TRBV3-1/TRBV3-2
j_gene: TRBJ1-2

CDR3aa: CSVEGTGGVYGYTF
d_gene: TRBD1
v_gene: TRBV29-1
j_gene: TRBJ1-2

CDR3aa: CASSSLGLAGDLVLSVNYEQYF
d_gene: TRBD2
v_gene: TRBV28
j_gene: TRBJ2-7

CDR3aa: CASRNPGQGSYEQYF
d_gene: TRBD1
v_gene: TRBV19
j_gene: TRBJ2-7

CDR3aa: CASSASSGGTEAFF
d_gene: -
v_gene: TRBV11-2
j_gene: TRBJ1-1

CDR3aa: CASSFTGNTDTQYF
d_gene: -
v_gene: TRBV5-1
j_gene: TRBJ2-3

CDR3aa: CASSYGTVNSPLHF
d_gene: TRBD1
v_gene: TRBV28
j_gene: TRBJ1-6

CDR3aa: CASSRRTETPSGNTIYF
d_gene: -
v_gene: TRBV19
j_gene: TRBJ1-3

CDR3aa: CASTSPLSGNTIYF
d_gene: -
v_gene: TRBV25-1
j_gene: TRBJ1-3

CDR3aa: CASSPTDSVGGKLFF
d_gene: -
v_gene: TRBV28
j_gene: TRBJ1-4

CDR3aa: CASSSDLAGFSYEQYF
d_gene: TRBD2
v_gene: TRBV7-9
j_gene: TRBJ2-7

CDR3aa: CASSARQGGNEQYF
d_gene: TRBD1
v_gene: TRBV7-8
j_gene: TRBJ2-7

CDR3aa: CSVGPGGGNYNEQFF
d_gene: TRBD2
v_gene: TRBV29-1
j_gene: TRBJ2-1

CDR3aa: CASSLGGAVNEQFF
d_gene: -
v_gene: TRBV5-4
j_gene: TRBJ2-1